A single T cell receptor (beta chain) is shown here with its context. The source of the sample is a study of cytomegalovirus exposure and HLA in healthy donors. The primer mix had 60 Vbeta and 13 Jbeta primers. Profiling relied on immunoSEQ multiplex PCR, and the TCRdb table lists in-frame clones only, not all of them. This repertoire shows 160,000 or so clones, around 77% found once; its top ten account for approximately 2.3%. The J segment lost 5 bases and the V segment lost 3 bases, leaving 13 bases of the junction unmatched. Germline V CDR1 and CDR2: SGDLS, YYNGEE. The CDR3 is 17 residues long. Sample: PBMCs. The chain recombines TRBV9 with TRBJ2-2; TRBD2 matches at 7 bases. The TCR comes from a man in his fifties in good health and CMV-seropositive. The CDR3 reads CASSGPGTTIRTGELFF. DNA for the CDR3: TGTGCCAGCAGCGGACCCGGGACTACCATTAGGACCGGGGAGCTGTTTTTT.